The 14 T cell receptor beta chains below all came from one sample that was sequenced in a study of cytotoxic CD8 clonotypes in ibrutinib-treated CLL. Assay: immunoSEQ multiplex PCR; the TCRdb copy retains only in-frame clones and omits some. The sample has some 300,000 clones, around four fifths seen once. Sequenced here: PBMCs, sampled before ibrutinib treatment. The receptor set was obtained from a human donor with chronic lymphocytic leukemia.

The chain couples TRBV6-5 to TRBJ1-4, with TRBD1 identical over 7 bases. This CDR3 comprises 14 residues. Germline assignment: CDR1 MNHEY and CDR2 SVGAGI. V gave up 5 bases and J gave up 4 bases; unmatched junction bases: 4. The CDR3 sequence is CASSPRQGNEKLFF. The CDR3 region has the DNA TGTGCCAGCAGTCCGAGACAGGGTAATGAAAAACTGTTTTTT.

This rearrangement joins TRBV28 to TRBJ2-7; D not certain. Looked up from germline, CDR1 is MDHEN and CDR2 is SYDVKM. The V end was cut by 7 bases, the J end by 4 bases, with 14 bases between. CDR3 size: 13 residues. As DNA, the CDR3 is TGTGCCAGCAAACCGTTCTTCAGGTACGAGCAGTACTTC. Protein sequence: CASKPFFRYEQYF.

The chain carries TRBV5-4 and TRBJ1-2, with D unclear. CDR3 length equals 13 residues. Trimming removed 5 bases from V and 3 bases from J, with 11 bases in between. The germline V gene encodes CDR1 SGHNT and CDR2 YYREEE (reference sequence). The CDR3 coding sequence is TGTGCCAGCAGGGGTTATGGAGACTATGGCTACACCTTC. This translates into CASRGYGDYGYTF.

This clone appeared once. This sample includes further DNA sequences coding for the same CDR3. J is TRBJ2-7 and V is TRBV11-2; D is undetermined. This CDR3 is 11 amino acids long. Germline-derived CDR1 and CDR2 are SGHAT and FQNNGV. V lost 5 bases and J lost 3, with 5 bases in between. CDR3 sequence reads: CASSRGYEQYF. The CDR3 DNA follows: TGTGCCAGCAGCCGTGGCTACGAGCAGTACTTC. Full variable domain (remainder filled in from reference TRBV11-2 and TRBJ2-7): EAGVAQSPRYKIIEKRQSVAFWCNPISGHATLYWYQQILGQGPKLLIQFQNNGVVDDSQLPKDRFSAERLKGVDSTLKIQPAKLEDSAVYLCASSRGYEQYFGPGTRLTVT.

V gene TRBV11-2 combines with J gene TRBJ2-1; TRBD2 aligns across 12 bases. The CDR3 consists of 16 residues. Unmatched junction bases numbered 8, after V lost 1 base and J lost 10 bases. Germline-derived CDR1 and CDR2 are SGHAT and FQNNGV. The CDR3 loop reads CASSLGPLAGGWEQFF. CDR3 in DNA: TGTGCCAGCAGCTTAGGGCCCCTAGCGGGGGGGTGGGAGCAGTTCTTC.

The rearrangement uses TRBV19 and TRBJ2-3, with 11 bases aligning to TRBD1. The germline CDR1 and CDR2 sequences are LNHDA and SQIVND (reference sequence). The CDR3 consists of 15 residues. Germline trimming cut 1 base from V and 7 bases from J; bases unmatched to any gene: 4. The CDR3, as DNA: TGTGCCAGTAGTATAGGGACAGGGGGCATACATACGCAGTATTTT. Translation: CASSIGTGGIHTQYF.

This chain connects TRBV11-1 to TRBJ2-3; D gene ambiguous. Trimming cost V 0 bases and J 6 bases, with 7 bases left between them. This CDR3 is 13 amino acids long. CDR1 and CDR2 from the germline V gene are SGHAT and FQDESV (reference sequence). CDR3 sequence (DNA): TGTGCCAGCAGCTTAGCGGTGCGGGATACGCAGTATTTT. This encodes CASSLAVRDTQYF.

V is TRBV5-6 and J is TRBJ1-2; D is possibly TRBD1 (6 bases). Germline V CDR1 and CDR2: SGHDT, YYEEEE. The V gene lost 5 bases and the J gene lost 6 bases, with 14 bases spanning the gap. The CDR3 covers 13 residues. The CDR3 DNA reads TGTGCCAGCAGGCCAGGGGAGGTCCATGGCTACACCTTC. This gives the protein CASRPGEVHGYTF.

The chain is built from TRBV11-3 and TRBJ2-3; weak D call: TRBD2 (6 bases). CDR1 SGHNT and CDR2 YENEEA come from the germline V gene. The CDR3 is 15 residues long. V was trimmed by 5 bases and J by 2 bases, leaving 14 bases between them. The CDR3 DNA sequence: TGTGCCAGCAGCCCTAGATCGGGGGACACAGATACGCAGTATTTT. Translation gives CASSPRSGDTDTQYF.

The V and J genes are TRBV11-1 and TRBJ2-5; perhaps TRBD1 as D (5 bases). The CDR3 length is 14 residues. Germline CDR1 reads SGHAT; CDR2 reads FQDESV (reference sequence). V was trimmed by 1 base and J by 6 bases, leaving 12 bases between them. The chain's CDR3 is CASSLGQLAQTQYF. CDR3 coding DNA: TGTGCCAGCAGCTTAGGACAGCTCGCGCAGACCCAGTACTTC.

This rearrangement joins TRBV10-3 to TRBJ2-5, with TRBD1 identical over 7 bases. The germline V gene has CDR1 ENHRY and CDR2 SYGVKD. The J segment lost 5 bases and the V segment lost 0 bases, leaving 3 bases of the junction unmatched. CDR3 length equals 14 residues. This chain's CDR3 is CAISESRGRETQYF. As DNA, the CDR3 is TGTGCCATCAGTGAGTCAAGGGGGCGGGAGACCCAGTACTTC.

This clone was seen a few times. The rearrangement links TRBV30 to TRBJ1-1; D is possibly TRBD1 (5 bases). The CDR3 consists of 11 residues. The germline V and J ends were trimmed by 4 bases and 4 bases, with 7 bases remaining between them. Per germline, CDR1 GTSNPN and CDR2 SVGIG (reference sequence). The CDR3 loop reads CAWIGATEAFF. CDR3 nucleotides: TGTGCCTGGATCGGGGCCACTGAAGCTTTCTTT.

The genes are TRBV7-8 and TRBJ2-2; TRBD1 might be the D (6 bases). This CDR3 has 19 residues. Trimming pared 0 bases from V and 5 bases from J, leaving 22 bases between. CDR1 SGHVS and CDR2 FQNEAQ come from the germline V gene. CDR3 DNA: TGTGCCAGCAGCTTAGCGCTTCTTCGGCCAGGGGTTAGGACCGGGGAGCTGTTTTTT. This codes for CASSLALLRPGVRTGELFF.

J is TRBJ1-1 and V is TRBV29-1; possible D gene TRBD1, 6 bases. Deletions cut 1 base from V and 3 bases from J, with 9 bases between. There are 13 residues in the CDR3. Germline values: CDR1 SQVTM, CDR2 ANQGSEA. The CDR3 loop reads CSVEGGRHTEAFF. CDR3 sequence (DNA): TGCAGCGTTGAAGGGGGGCGTCACACTGAAGCTTTCTTT.